A single sample is the source of the 11 T cell receptor beta chains below, sequenced in a study of CD8+CD57+ T cells in acquired aplastic anemia. Patients picked for sequencing had shown CD8+CD57+ cell expansion detected by flow cytometry. The use of genomic DNA as template underpinned the TCR beta VDJ and CDR3 profiling. MiXCR, applied by TCRdb to the reads, yields one record per CDR3 protein. The data hold approximately 190,000 distinct CDR3 sequences, with less than 60% observed a single time. The sample consisted of sorted CD4+, CD8+, or CD8+CD57+ T cells (not recorded which) from PBMCs. These receptors were obtained from a human donor with aplastic anemia.

About this clonotype itself: A much larger clone differs by one base, so this may be a read error. The gene calls are TRBV11-3 and TRBJ1-1; tentatively, D is TRBD1 (5 bases). Germline lookup yields CDR1 SGHNT and CDR2 YENEEA. The CDR3 contains 13 residues. Trimming removed 5 bases at V and 4 bases at J, with 11 bases between. The DNA for the CDR3 is TGTGCCAGCAGCCCGGGGGTGAGCACTGAAGCTTTCTTT. Encoded protein: CASSPGVSTEAFF. Using reference TRBV11-3 and TRBJ1-1 for the parts outside the CDR3, the full variable domain is EAGVVQSPRYKIIEKKQPVAFWCNPISGHNTLYWYLQNLGQGPELLIRYENEEAVDDSQLPKDRFSAERLKGVDSTLKIQPAELGDSAVYLCASSPGVSTEAFFGQGTRLTVV.

The CDR3 sequence is CAISDLIGPNTEAFF. The DNA of the CDR3 is TGTGCCATCAGTGACCTAATCGGCCCGAACACTGAAGCTTTCTTT. This chain joins TRBV10-3 and TRBJ1-1; D is uncertain. The CDR3 loop spans 15 amino acids. Germline-derived CDR1 and CDR2 are ENHRY and SYGVKD. V was clipped by 3 bases and J by 1 base, with 12 bases between them.

This clonotype occurred a few times. This clone may be a read error of a much larger clone one base away. The chain joins TRBV5-8 to TRBJ1-6; the match to TRBD1 covers 7 bases. This CDR3 region has 13 residues. The germline CDR1 and CDR2 sequences are SGHTS and YDEGEE. CDR3 in DNA: TGTGCCAGCAGCTGGCGGACAGGAACGCCCCCCCACTTT. Amino acids: CASSWRTGTPPHF. The full variable domain, rest sourced from reference TRBV5-8 and TRBJ1-6, is EAGVTQSPTHLIKTRGQQATLRCSPISGHTSVYWYQQALGLGLQFLLWYDEGEERNRGNFPPRFSGRQFPNYSSELNVNALELEDSALYLCASSWRTGTPPHFGNGTRLTVT.

This chain joins TRBV3-1 and TRBJ1-1; perhaps TRBD1 as D (6 bases). This CDR3 is built from 13 residues. V dropped 6 bases and J dropped 6 bases, with 14 bases sitting between them. Germline V gene data show CDR1 as LGHDT and CDR2 as YNNKEL (reference sequence). In nucleotides, the CDR3 is TGTGCCAGCAGTCAACAGGGAGGGTCTGAAGCTTTCTTT. This translates into CASSQQGGSEAFF.

This clonotype appeared many times. The chain carries TRBV12-3 or TRBV12-4 and TRBJ1-2, with D perhaps TRBD1 (5 bases). Deletions cut 1 base from V and 4 bases from J, with 16 bases between. This CDR3 is 16 amino acids long. The CDR3 here is CASSLGAGRDFYGYTF. The CDR3 DNA follows: TGTGCCAGCAGTTTAGGGGCAGGGAGGGATTTCTATGGCTACACCTTC.

The V gene is TRBV10-3, the J gene TRBJ1-1; 7 bases agree with TRBD1. This CDR3 has 16 amino acids. V was clipped by 10 bases and J by 0 bases; unmatched bases: 14. Per the germline V gene, CDR1 is ENHRY and CDR2 is SYGVKD. This chain's CDR3 is CATLAERTGMNTEAFF. CDR3 coding DNA: TGTGCCACCCTCGCTGAGAGGACAGGCATGAACACTGAAGCTTTCTTT.

This clonotype was picked up many times. The chain links TRBV7-6 to TRBJ1-5; D is unclear. Germline V gene sequence: CDR1 SGHVS, CDR2 FNYEAQ. The V gene lost 1 base and the J gene lost 5 bases, with 6 bases spanning the gap. This CDR3 spans 13 amino acids. The CDR3 sequence is CASSLVQDQPQHF. The CDR3 DNA reads TGTGCCAGCAGCTTAGTCCAAGATCAGCCCCAGCATTTT.

This clonotype was found many times. The chain joins TRBV6-6 to TRBJ1-1; D unresolved. Germline assignment: CDR1 MNHNY and CDR2 SVGAGI (reference sequence). CDR3 size: 13 residues. Trimming removed 6 bases from V and 5 bases from J, with 13 bases in between. The CDR3 DNA follows: TGTGCCAGCAGAGACAAAGCGGCTACTGAAGCTTTCTTT. This gives the protein CASRDKAATEAFF.

This clonotype was picked up many times. This rearrangement joins TRBV24-1 to TRBJ2-5, with TRBD2 as a possible D gene (6 bases). Germline CDR1 reads KGHDR; CDR2 reads SFDVKD. CDR3 length equals 17 residues. With 7 bases removed from V and 4 bases from J, the gap between germline ends came to 24 bases. In DNA form, the CDR3 reads TGTGCCACCAGAAAGTACCCGGAGGGGTCCAACGGAGAGACCCAGTACTTC. It encodes CATRKYPEGSNGETQYF.

V usage is TRBV4-1 and J usage is TRBJ2-7, with 12 bases matching TRBD2. Germline V gives CDR1 MGHRA, CDR2 YSYEKL. CDR3 length: 21 residues. Trimming cost V 1 base and J 2 bases; bases outside gene matches: 18. In nucleotides, the CDR3 is TGCGCCAGCAGCCAAGCCCTGACCGGGACTAGCGGGTATAACCCTGCCTACGAGCAGTACTTC. It codes for CASSQALTGTSGYNPAYEQYF.

The gene calls are TRBV20-1 and TRBJ2-1, with TRBD2 as a possible D gene (5 bases). Per germline, CDR1 DFQATT and CDR2 SNEGSKA (reference sequence). This CDR3 spans 15 amino acids. V lost 0 bases and J lost 4, with 13 bases in between. CDR3 amino acids: CSAREIQRGYNEQFF. The CDR3 DNA sequence: TGCAGTGCTAGAGAGATCCAGAGAGGGTACAATGAGCAGTTCTTC.